This TCR beta chain comes out of a study of blood T cell repertoires in COVID-19. About the study: The United States, Italy and Spain supplied acute and convalescent COVID-19 samples. T cells, B-cell-depleted T cells, or PBMCs supplied cDNA or gDNA.

Method: immunoSEQ multiplex PCR; TCRdb's copy keeps in-frame clones and lacks some. The sample contains around 200,000 clones, over 75% of which appear only once. V was pared by 6 bases and J by 6 bases, with 8 bases between. This CDR3 is built from 12 residues. Germline-derived CDR1 and CDR2 are MNHEY and SMNVEV (reference sequence). The clonotype originates from a middle-aged man with acute or convalescent COVID-19. The sample consisted of peripheral blood. The chain links TRBV27 to TRBJ1-4; D may be TRBD1 (6 bases). Here the CDR3 DNA reads TGTGCCAGCAGGTACAGGGATGAAAAACTGTTTTTT. Its translation is CASRYRDEKLFF.